This TCR beta chain was sequenced in a study of blood T cells in healthy people across ages. A J-beta primer mix and a sample-barcoded 5' primer were used in a second PCR of roughly 6 to 11 cycles. TCRdb re-called the 5' RACE reads through MiXCR, storing one row per CDR3 protein. The data show 1,500,000 or so distinct CDR3 sequences, roughly two fifths seen once. This clonotype was seen more than once but under ten times. The CDR3 loop spans 12 amino acids. V was clipped by 3 bases and J by 4 bases, with 7 bases between them. Per the germline V gene, CDR1 is MNHNS and CDR2 is SASEGT. Sequences were obtained from blood. The gene calls are TRBV6-1 and TRBJ2-7; D unclear. The source is a young woman in good health. CDR3 DNA: TGTGCCAGCAGTGATGAACTGTACGAGCAGTACTTC. It is translated as CASSDELYEQYF.